This TCR beta chain was captured in a study of blood T cell repertoires in COVID-19. About the study: Acute and convalescent COVID-19 samples came from the United States, Italy and Spain. PBMCs, B-cell-depleted T cells, or T cells provided the cDNA or gDNA that made up the material.

The V segment lost 3 bases and the J segment 2 bases; nucleotides outside the gene matches: 6. CDR1 is MDHEN, CDR2 SYDVKM, per germline. The CDR3 has 15 amino acids. Original methodology: Counts of nucleated cells, estimated from reference gene primer amplification, were obtained. Method: immunoSEQ multiplex PCR; TCRdb's copy keeps in-frame clones and lacks some. That table is the source of V, J and clone size, and D and trimming were worked out from the DNA. The sample lists around 200,000 clones; over 60% were seen once. Sequencing used peripheral blood. This TCR derives from a woman in her 70s with acute or convalescent COVID-19. The chain uses TRBV28 and TRBJ2-7, with 8 bases lining up with TRBD1. The CDR3 spells CASSFIRGQAYEQYF. CDR3 DNA: TGTGCCAGCAGTTTCATTAGGGGACAGGCCTACGAGCAGTACTTC.